Below, 27 T cell receptor beta chains from the same sample are listed, as sequenced in a study of shared clonotypes between healthy human individuals. CD45RO-negative, CCR7-positively selected cells formed the naive CD8 fraction, excluding terminally differentiated effector memory CD45RA+ cells. Sequencing used immunoSEQ multiplex PCR; TCRdb keeps in-frame clones, though not all of them. Of 1.5 million to 2.5 million clones in the sample, roughly 94% are singletons; the top ten hold around 1.2%. Sequencing input: naive CD8+ T cells sorted from blood. The receptor set was obtained from a man between 18 and 29 years old in good health.

This clone has a single count. The chain combines TRBV30 with TRBJ1-1; D unresolved. V lost 0 bases to trimming and J lost 8 bases, with 13 bases between them. This CDR3 region has 13 residues. Germline V CDR1 and CDR2: GTSNPN, SVGIG (reference sequence). The CDR3 sequence is CAWSVLGLGEAFF. The CDR3 coding sequence is TGTGCCTGGAGTGTACTCGGTCTCGGGGAAGCTTTCTTT.

The J gene is TRBJ1-2, the V gene TRBV7-9, with D unresolved. CDR1 is SEHNR and CDR2 is FQNEAQ in the germline V gene (reference sequence). The CDR3 covers 15 residues. V was cut by 1 base and J by 6 bases, with 15 bases left in between. The CDR3 DNA reads as TGTGCCAGCAGCTTAGGCTCGGGGAACTTGGATGGCTACACCTTC. This translates into CASSLGSGNLDGYTF. Combining the CDR3 with reference TRBV7-9 and TRBJ1-2 gives the whole variable domain DTGVSQNPRHKITKRGQNVTFRCDPISEHNRLYWYRQTLGQGPEFLTYFQNEAQLEKSRLLSDRFSAERPKGSFSTLEIQRTEQGDSAMYLCASSLGSGNLDGYTFGSGTRLTVV.

The chain carries TRBV7-8 and TRBJ2-2, with TRBD2 identical over 15 bases. V shed 3 bases, J shed 2 bases, and the junction held 7 bases outside the gene matches. The CDR3 runs to 19 residues. Germline lookup yields CDR1 SGHVS and CDR2 FQNEAQ. CDR3 amino acids: CASSFAGLAGGGNTGELFF. CDR3 bases: TGTGCCAGCAGCTTCGCTGGACTAGCGGGAGGGGGAAACACCGGGGAGCTGTTTTTT.

V usage is TRBV28 and J usage is TRBJ2-1; D gene unclear. CDR1 is MDHEN and CDR2 is SYDVKM in the germline V gene. This CDR3 is 13 amino acids long. The V end lost 3 bases, the J end lost 5 bases, and 8 bases lay between the germline ends. The CDR3 protein is CASSFRPNNEQFF. CDR3 in DNA: TGTGCCAGCAGTTTTCGGCCCAACAATGAGCAGTTCTTC.

This chain joins TRBV5-6 and TRBJ2-7; D perhaps matches TRBD2 (6 bases). CDR3 length: 14 amino acids. V lost 2 bases and J lost 5, with 14 bases in between. Germline V gene data show CDR1 as SGHDT and CDR2 as YYEEEE. The CDR3 here is CASSFWRGLDEQYF. The CDR3 region has the DNA TGTGCCAGCAGCTTCTGGCGGGGCCTCGACGAGCAGTACTTC.

The chain uses TRBV5-1 and TRBJ2-1; 7 bases map to TRBD1. The germline gives CDR1 SGHRS, CDR2 YFSETQ. Trimming took 1 base from V and 4 from J; bases not matched to a gene: 8. This CDR3 contains 16 residues. The CDR3 sequence: CASSLNLGGRYNEQFF. CDR3 DNA sequence: TGCGCCAGCAGCTTGAATTTAGGGGGCCGGTACAATGAGCAGTTCTTC.

J is TRBJ1-1 and V is TRBV4-2, with D maybe TRBD1 (5 bases). V dropped 2 bases and J dropped 8 bases, with 12 bases sitting between them. This CDR3 is 13 amino acids long. The germline V gene has CDR1 LGHNA and CDR2 YNFKEQ. The CDR3 sequence: CASSQTTEDEAFF. CDR3 coding DNA: TGTGCCAGCAGCCAAACGACAGAAGACGAAGCTTTCTTT.

The chain uses TRBV7-8 and TRBJ1-6; 7 nucleotides agree with TRBD1. Per germline, CDR1 SGHVS and CDR2 FQNEAQ. With V trimmed by 1 base and J by 0 bases, 3 bases remained unmatched. This CDR3 region has 17 residues. CDR3 sequence reads: CASSLEGQTSYNSPLHF. The CDR3 DNA sequence: TGTGCCAGCAGCTTAGAGGGACAGACCTCCTATAATTCACCCCTCCACTTT.

The V and J genes are TRBV19 and TRBJ2-7, with D uncertain. V shed 6 bases and J shed 3 bases, with 6 bases lying between them. CDR3 size: 11 residues. Germline V lookup: CDR1 LNHDA, CDR2 SQIVND (reference sequence). The DNA of the CDR3 is TGTGCCAGTAGCGGCCGCTACGAGCAGTACTTC. It is translated as CASSGRYEQYF.

The V and J genes are TRBV4-3 and TRBJ2-5; TRBD2 agrees at 9 bases. This CDR3 is 16 amino acids long. V dropped 0 bases and J dropped 4; count of bases not matched to a gene: 6. Per the germline V gene, CDR1 is LGHNA and CDR2 is YSLEER. The chain's CDR3 is CASSQDEIAGAETQYF. The CDR3 DNA sequence: TGCGCCAGCAGCCAAGATGAAATAGCGGGAGCAGAGACCCAGTACTTC.

This rearrangement joins TRBV9 to TRBJ1-1, with TRBD1 matching 7 bases. The V segment lost 3 bases and the J segment 11 bases; nucleotides outside the gene matches: 16. The CDR3 contains 15 residues. Germline V gene sequence: CDR1 SGDLS, CDR2 YYNGEE. CDR3 nucleotide sequence: TGTGCCAGCAGCGCGGACCGGACAGGTTGGGGTGGGGCTTTCTTT. It codes for CASSADRTGWGGAFF.

V and J are TRBV5-6 and TRBJ2-7; perhaps TRBD1 as D (6 bases). Germline CDR1 and CDR2: SGHDT and YYEEEE. The CDR3 extends over 13 amino acids. V lost 4 bases and J 3 bases, leaving 11 bases between the germline ends. CDR3 nucleotide sequence: TGTGCCAGCAGCGACGAGGGGGACTACGAGCAGTACTTC. Its protein is CASSDEGDYEQYF.

The gene calls are TRBV6-6 and TRBJ2-2; 8 bases line up with TRBD1. CDR1 is MNHNY and CDR2 is SVGAGI in the germline V gene (reference sequence). CDR3 length equals 16 residues. The junction had 9 bases not matched to a gene; V was cut back by 6 bases and J by 3 bases. The CDR3 loop is CASSLDRDRDTGELFF. The CDR3 DNA reads as TGTGCCAGCAGCCTGGACAGGGATCGAGACACCGGGGAGCTGTTTTTT.

The chain uses TRBV7-9 and TRBJ2-7; D may be TRBD2 (6 bases). Germline V gene lookup returns CDR1 SEHNR and CDR2 FQNEAQ (reference sequence). The CDR3 is made up of 15 amino acids. The germline V and J ends were trimmed by 5 bases and 1 base, with 15 bases remaining between them. The CDR3 bases are TGTGCCAGCAGCCCCTTTGGGAGCGGGTCCTACGAGCAGTACTTC. This codes for CASSPFGSGSYEQYF.

V usage is TRBV2 and J usage is TRBJ2-3, with a possible D match to TRBD2 (6 bases). With 1 base removed from V and 3 bases from J, the gap between germline ends came to 14 bases. This CDR3 contains 16 residues. Germline CDR1 SNHLY, CDR2 FYNNEI. CDR3 nucleotides: TGTGCCAGCAGTGAAGTAACTAGCCAACGGACAGATACGCAGTATTTT. This sequence encodes CASSEVTSQRTDTQYF.

This chain joins TRBV5-8 and TRBJ1-5; the D gene is possibly TRBD1 (5 bases). The germline gives CDR1 SGHTS, CDR2 YDEGEE. Trimming left V 3 bases short and J 4 bases short, with 14 bases between. CDR3 length: 15 amino acids. In DNA form, the CDR3 reads TGTGCCAGCAGCTCCTCGGACACTCGGAATCAGCCCCAGCATTTT. Protein sequence: CASSSSDTRNQPQHF.

The V and J genes are TRBV29-1 and TRBJ2-5, with D maybe TRBD2 (6 bases). The V gene lost 3 bases and the J gene lost 1 base, with 12 bases spanning the gap. The CDR3 spans 14 residues. Germline CDR1 is SQVTM and CDR2 is ANQGSEA. CDR3 bases: TGCAGCGTTGATGGGCGGGGCGGCCAAGAGACCCAGTACTTC. Residues: CSVDGRGGQETQYF.

This rearrangement joins TRBV6-5 to TRBJ2-2, with 9 bases that match TRBD2. The CDR3 has 13 residues. From germline, CDR1 is MNHEY and CDR2 SVGAGI. The junction had 2 bases not matched to a gene; V was cut back by 4 bases and J by 8 bases. CDR3 sequence (DNA): TGTGCCAGCAGTTCGGGACTAGCAGGGGAGCTGTTTTTT. It specifies CASSSGLAGELFF.

In the case of this clone: Other DNA sequences from this sample encode an identical CDR3 as well. The chain couples TRBV28 to TRBJ2-7, with TRBD2 as a possible D gene (6 bases). Germline V gene sequence: CDR1 MDHEN, CDR2 SYDVKM. The CDR3 is 11 amino acids. Trimming cost V 6 bases and J 3 bases, with 6 bases left between them. The CDR3, as DNA: TGTGCCAGCAGCGGGGGCTACGAGCAGTACTTC. This translates into CASSGGYEQYF.

This chain joins TRBV5-5 and TRBJ2-5; the match to TRBD2 covers 11 bases. The trim removed 1 base at V and 2 bases at J, leaving 7 bases unmatched. Germline V lookup: CDR1 SGHKS, CDR2 YYEKEE (reference sequence). The CDR3 totals 17 residues. The CDR3 DNA sequence: TGTGCCAGCAGCTTGAGTCGGAGACTAGCGGGACAAGAGACCCAGTACTTC. Its protein product is CASSLSRRLAGQETQYF.

This clone was seen just once. The chain combines TRBV19 with TRBJ2-1; D tentatively reads TRBD1 or TRBD2 (5 bases each). Germline V lookup: CDR1 LNHDA, CDR2 SQIVND (reference sequence). The CDR3 covers 15 residues. Trimming shortened V by 8 bases and J by 0 bases, and 14 bases separated the two germline ends. CDR3 in DNA: TGTGCCAGTTCCCAGGGTGGGAGCTCCTACAATGAGCAGTTCTTC. It is translated as CASSQGGSSYNEQFF.

This clone was detected a few times. The chain is built from TRBV19 and TRBJ1-6; the match to TRBD1 covers 7 bases. Germline CDR1 LNHDA, CDR2 SQIVND (reference sequence). This CDR3 spans 13 amino acids. V shed 5 bases and J 8 bases; nucleotides not matched to a gene: 3. The CDR3 DNA reads as TGTGCCAGTAGTTACAGGGGAGATTCACCCCTCCACTTT. Its translation is CASSYRGDSPLHF.

Comments on this clone: Additional DNA sequences in this sample encode the identical CDR3. V and J are TRBV6-5 and TRBJ2-7; D not certain. CDR1 and CDR2 (germline): MNHEY, SVGAGI. Trimming left V 2 bases short and J 0 bases short, with 8 bases between. This CDR3 has 14 residues. This CDR3 is CASSYVGSSYEQYF. DNA of the CDR3: TGTGCCAGCAGTTACGTGGGTTCCTCCTACGAGCAGTACTTC.

This clone was observed a handful of times. The rearrangement links TRBV10-3 to TRBJ2-7; 9 positions agree with TRBD1. The length of the CDR3 is 14 residues. Per germline, CDR1 ENHRY and CDR2 SYGVKD. Trimming took 4 bases from V and 3 from J; bases not matched to a gene: 4. The CDR3 DNA follows: TGTGCCATCAGTGCCCGGGACAGGGACTACGAGCAGTACTTC. Translated, it gives CAISARDRDYEQYF.

Points on this clone: Other DNA sequences in the same sample also yield this CDR3. This chain uses TRBV9 with TRBJ2-7; D is perhaps TRBD2 (6 bases). Germline CDR1 reads SGDLS; CDR2 reads YYNGEE. The CDR3 runs to 14 residues. The V and J ends lost 2 bases and 3 bases respectively, with 12 bases between them. The CDR3 spells CASSVGGISYEQYF. CDR3 nucleotide sequence: TGTGCCAGCAGCGTCGGGGGAATTAGCTACGAGCAGTACTTC. The full variable domain, rest sourced from reference TRBV9 and TRBJ2-7, is DSGVTQTPKHLITATGQRVTLRCSPRSGDLSVYWYQQSLDQGLQFLIQYYNGEERAKGNILERFSAQQFPDLHSELNLSSLELGDSALYFCASSVGGISYEQYFGPGTRLTVT.

V gene TRBV4-1 combines with J gene TRBJ2-3; D is perhaps TRBD2 (5 bases). CDR1 and CDR2 (germline): MGHRA, YSYEKL. Deletions cut 4 bases from V and 5 bases from J, with 10 bases between. This CDR3 comprises 13 residues. The chain's CDR3 is CASSPRGGDTQYF. CDR3 in DNA: TGCGCCAGCAGCCCCCGGGGTGGAGATACGCAGTATTTT.

The rearrangement links TRBV2 to TRBJ2-1; maybe TRBD2 (5 bases). Germline V CDR1 and CDR2: SNHLY, FYNNEI. The CDR3 runs 15 residues. The V and J ends lost 3 bases and 9 bases respectively, with 18 bases between them. The CDR3 here is CASSDFLGLAGEQFF. Here the CDR3 DNA reads TGTGCCAGCAGTGACTTTCTCGGTCTAGCAGGTGAGCAGTTCTTC. Variable domain in full (rest from reference TRBV2 and TRBJ2-1): EPEVTQTPSHQVTQMGQEVILRCVPISNHLYFYWYRQILGQKVEFLVSFYNNEISEKSEIFDDQFSVERPDGSNFTLKIRSTKLEDSAMYFCASSDFLGLAGEQFFGPGTRLTVL.